One and the same sample provided the 22 T cell receptor beta chains below, sequenced in a study of blood T cell repertoires in COVID-19. Clones were read by immunoSEQ multiplex PCR, and TCRdb kept only the in-frame ones, dropping some. The table lists fewer than 25,000 clones, around 87% of them singletons. Material: peripheral blood. Receptors originate from a human donor with active COVID-19. The donor label of this sample is uncertain.

This clone was recorded once. J is TRBJ1-1 and V is TRBV5-1; 7 nucleotides line up with TRBD1. The CDR3 is 14 residues long. Germline V gives CDR1 SGHRS, CDR2 YFSETQ. Unmatched junction bases numbered 1, after V lost 1 base and J lost 1 base. DNA for the CDR3: TGCGCCAGCAGCTTGAACAGGGGGAACACTGAAGCTTTCTTT. Translating it yields CASSLNRGNTEAFF.

The V and J genes are TRBV12-3 or TRBV12-4 and TRBJ1-2; D perhaps matches TRBD1 (6 bases). The CDR3 is 13 amino acids. V was pared by 6 bases and J by 8 bases, with 16 bases between. The CDR3 bases are TGTGCCAGCAGCCCGACAGGTTTCCACGGCTACACCTTC. This sequence encodes CASSPTGFHGYTF.

The chain has TRBV2 and TRBJ1-5, with D maybe TRBD1 (5 bases). Germline CDR1 is SNHLY and CDR2 is FYNNEI. The ends were cut back, 8 bases at V and 3 bases at J, with 14 bases in the middle. The CDR3 extends over 14 amino acids. The CDR3 bases are TGTGCCAGCGGGGCCGGGCAGAACAATCAGCCCCAGCATTTT. Residues: CASGAGQNNQPQHF.

V gene TRBV14 combines with J gene TRBJ2-1; 11 nucleotides match TRBD2. Trimming took 1 base from V and 4 from J; bases not matched to a gene: 0. The CDR3 length is 15 residues. Germline CDR1 and CDR2: SGHDN and FVKESK. The CDR3 region is CASSQGLAGYNEQFF. The CDR3 nucleotides read TGTGCCAGCAGCCAAGGACTAGCGGGATACAATGAGCAGTTCTTC.

This clone came up once. The rearrangement joins TRBV25-1 to TRBJ2-1; D not certain. Per the germline V gene, CDR1 is MGHDK and CDR2 is SYGVNS. This CDR3 contains 11 residues. With 6 bases removed from V and 7 bases from J, the gap between germline ends came to 7 bases. The CDR3 region is CASRSINEQFF. CDR3 nucleotide sequence: TGTGCCAGCAGGAGTATAAATGAGCAGTTCTTC.

The J gene is TRBJ2-1, the V gene TRBV5-8, with a possible D match to TRBD2 (5 bases). This CDR3 is 16 amino acids long. CDR1 SGHTS and CDR2 YDEGEE come from the germline V gene. Trimming removed 3 bases from V and 2 bases from J, with 15 bases in between. The CDR3 protein is CASSSGVTAAYNEQFF. Written as DNA, the CDR3 is TGTGCCAGCAGCTCCGGGGTCACGGCGGCCTACAATGAGCAGTTCTTC.

The chain links TRBV7-9 to TRBJ2-3, with 11 bases matching TRBD2. The CDR3 has 16 residues. V shed 4 bases, J shed 2 bases, and the junction held 5 bases outside the gene matches. The V gene's germline CDR1 is SEHNR and CDR2 FQNEAQ (reference sequence). The chain's CDR3 is CASSSTSGGPTDTQYF. Here the CDR3 DNA reads TGTGCCAGCAGCTCTACTAGCGGGGGCCCCACAGATACGCAGTATTTT.

About this clone: At one of its ends the junction is not consistent with the germline gene, which may arise from a read error. The chain recombines TRBV7-7 with TRBJ2-7; 10 positions match TRBD1. CDR3 length equals 15 residues. The germline CDR1 and CDR2 sequences are SSHAT and FNYEAQ (reference sequence). CDR3 residues: CASSLGQGGYYEQYF. The CDR3 DNA reads TGTGCTAGCAGCCTCGGACAGGGGGGGTACTACGAGCAGTACTTC.

On this clone: The junction and the germline gene differ at one end; a read error may be behind it. V is TRBV5-8 and J is TRBJ1-1; D gene uncertain. CDR1 and CDR2 (germline): SGHTS, YDEGEE. The CDR3 covers 15 residues. DNA for the CDR3: TGTGCCAGCAGAGAGCGTGCGGGGTTGGCCCCCGAAGCTTTTTTT. This translates into CASRERAGLAPEAFF.

CDR3 region: CASSLGQYGYTF. CDR3 coding DNA: TGTGCCAGCAGTTTAGGACAGTATGGCTACACCTTC. The genes are TRBV12-3 or TRBV12-4 and TRBJ1-2, with D possibly TRBD1 on 5 matching bases. This CDR3 is 12 amino acids long. Trimming pared 1 base from V and 5 bases from J, leaving 5 bases between.

This clone occurred a few times. V is TRBV3-1 (or the pseudogene TRBV3-2) and J is TRBJ2-7; D remains unclear. Germline CDR1 and CDR2: LGHDT and YNNKEL (reference sequence). This CDR3 has 13 amino acids. V lost 0 bases to trimming and J lost 2 bases, with 5 bases between them. The CDR3 coding sequence is TGTGCCAGCAGCCAAGAAGGAGCCTACGAGCAGTACTTC. Translating gives CASSQEGAYEQYF.

The chain couples TRBV11-3 to TRBJ1-4, with 7 bases aligning to TRBD1. The CDR3 is 14 residues long. CDR1 and CDR2 from the germline V gene are SGHNT and YENEEA. Unmatched junction bases numbered 5, after V lost 3 bases and J lost 7 bases. The CDR3 DNA reads TGTGCCAGCAGCTTTACAGGGGATGGTGAAAAACTGTTTTTT. This sequence encodes CASSFTGDGEKLFF.

In nucleotides, the CDR3 is TGCGCCAGCAGCTTGGATGGACAGGGGGCCAGGGAGCAGTACTTC. Protein sequence: CASSLDGQGAREQYF. The chain joins TRBV5-1 to TRBJ2-7; 11 nucleotides agree with TRBD1. CDR1 and CDR2 (germline): SGHRS, YFSETQ. This CDR3 is 15 amino acids long. V was pared by 0 bases and J by 7 bases, with 6 bases of the junction left unmatched.

V and J are TRBV11-3 and TRBJ2-2; TRBD2 agrees at 10 bases. Trimming removed 4 bases from V and 4 bases from J; junction bases left unmatched: 6. CDR3 length: 16 amino acids. Germline V CDR1 and CDR2: SGHNT, YENEEA. CDR3 in amino acids: CASSSLAGDGTGELFF. The CDR3 DNA follows: TGTGCCAGCAGCTCCCTAGCGGGGGATGGCACCGGGGAGCTGTTTTTT.

This chain links TRBV28 with TRBJ2-7; 12 positions match TRBD1. CDR3 length: 15 amino acids. The J segment lost 4 bases and the V segment lost 2 bases, leaving 3 bases of the junction unmatched. Germline V CDR1 and CDR2: MDHEN, SYDVKM. This CDR3 reads CASSLLGQGAYEQYF. CDR3 sequence (DNA): TGTGCCAGCAGTTTACTGGGACAGGGGGCTTACGAGCAGTACTTC.

This rearrangement joins TRBV4-1 to TRBJ2-1; tentatively, D is TRBD1 (6 bases). Germline CDR1 reads MGHRA; CDR2 reads YSYEKL. CDR3 length: 14 amino acids. The V and J ends lost 0 bases and 4 bases respectively, with 7 bases between them. CDR3 sequence reads: CASSQDTGYNEQFF. The CDR3 coding sequence is TGCGCCAGCAGCCAAGATACAGGGTACAATGAGCAGTTCTTC.

The V call is TRBV3-1 (or the pseudogene TRBV3-2), the J call TRBJ2-7; no clear D gene. Germline V gene sequence: CDR1 LGHDT, CDR2 YNNKEL (reference sequence). This CDR3 comprises 14 residues. Deletions cut 0 bases from V and 5 bases from J, with 11 bases between. The CDR3 sequence is CASSQDYSGHEQYF. CDR3 DNA: TGTGCCAGCAGCCAAGATTATTCTGGCCACGAGCAGTACTTC.

This clone is a singleton in its sample. The chain recombines TRBV9 with TRBJ2-7, with 7 bases identical to TRBD1. The V segment lost 3 bases and the J segment 5 bases; nucleotides outside the gene matches: 8. Germline V CDR1 and CDR2: SGDLS, YYNGEE. The CDR3 has 14 amino acids. CDR3 DNA: TGTGCCAGCAGCGCGACAGGGAGTAAGGACGAGCAGTACTTC. Translated: CASSATGSKDEQYF. Drawing the rest from reference TRBV9 and TRBJ2-7, the complete variable domain is DSGVTQTPKHLITATGQRVTLRCSPRSGDLSVYWYQQSLDQGLQFLIQYYNGEERAKGNILERFSAQQFPDLHSELNLSSLELGDSALYFCASSATGSKDEQYFGPGTRLTVT.

V usage is TRBV30 and J usage is TRBJ1-4; TRBD1 matches 10 bases. The germline gives CDR1 GTSNPN, CDR2 SVGIG (reference sequence). The trim removed 2 bases at V and 5 bases at J, leaving 2 bases unmatched. The CDR3 is 14 residues long. CDR3 coding DNA: TGTGCCTGGAGTTGGGGACAGGGGAATGAAAAACTGTTTTTT. This encodes CAWSWGQGNEKLFF.

The chain carries TRBV19 and TRBJ2-1, with unresolved D. The CDR3 loop spans 14 amino acids. Germline V CDR1 and CDR2: LNHDA, SQIVND (reference sequence). V was trimmed by 6 bases and J by 6 bases, leaving 15 bases between them. CDR3 protein: CASRLADSSNEQFF. The CDR3 DNA sequence: TGTGCCAGTAGATTGGCGGATAGCAGCAATGAGCAGTTCTTC.

The V and J genes are TRBV6-5 and TRBJ1-1; no definite D call. Deletions cut 5 bases from V and 5 bases from J, with 12 bases between. In germline, CDR1 is MNHEY, CDR2 SVGAGI. The CDR3 totals 13 residues. CDR3 amino acids: CASSRGVGTEAFF. CDR3 DNA sequence: TGTGCCAGCAGTCGGGGAGTTGGTACTGAAGCTTTCTTT.

The chain uses TRBV4-3 and TRBJ2-5, with TRBD2 matching over 7 bases. The CDR3 length is 16 residues. V lost 0 bases to trimming and J lost 6 bases; unmatched junction nucleotides: 10. Per germline, CDR1 LGHNA and CDR2 YSLEER. Written as DNA, the CDR3 is TGCGCCAGCAGCCAAGAATGGTCGGGAGGAAAGAAGACCCAGTACTTC. This encodes CASSQEWSGGKKTQYF.